This T cell receptor (beta chain) was found in a study of cytomegalovirus exposure and HLA in healthy donors. After removal of 7 bases from V and 9 bases from J, the junction contained 16 bases not matched to a gene. This CDR3 contains 16 residues. Germline CDR1 and CDR2: LNHDA and SQIVND (reference sequence). Vbeta (60) and Jbeta (13) primers were used in the PCR. Profiling relied on immunoSEQ multiplex PCR, and the TCRdb table lists in-frame clones only, not all of them. The sample yields some 150,000 clones, approximately 82% seen once. The receptor's source is a woman aged 40-49 years in good health and CMV-seronegative. This chain uses TRBV19 with TRBJ2-1, with TRBD2 matching 9 bases. Material: PBMCs. CDR3 in amino acids: CASIPSVLAGGSEQFF. The CDR3 coding sequence is TGTGCCAGTATCCCCTCGGTGCTCGCGGGAGGGAGTGAGCAGTTCTTC.